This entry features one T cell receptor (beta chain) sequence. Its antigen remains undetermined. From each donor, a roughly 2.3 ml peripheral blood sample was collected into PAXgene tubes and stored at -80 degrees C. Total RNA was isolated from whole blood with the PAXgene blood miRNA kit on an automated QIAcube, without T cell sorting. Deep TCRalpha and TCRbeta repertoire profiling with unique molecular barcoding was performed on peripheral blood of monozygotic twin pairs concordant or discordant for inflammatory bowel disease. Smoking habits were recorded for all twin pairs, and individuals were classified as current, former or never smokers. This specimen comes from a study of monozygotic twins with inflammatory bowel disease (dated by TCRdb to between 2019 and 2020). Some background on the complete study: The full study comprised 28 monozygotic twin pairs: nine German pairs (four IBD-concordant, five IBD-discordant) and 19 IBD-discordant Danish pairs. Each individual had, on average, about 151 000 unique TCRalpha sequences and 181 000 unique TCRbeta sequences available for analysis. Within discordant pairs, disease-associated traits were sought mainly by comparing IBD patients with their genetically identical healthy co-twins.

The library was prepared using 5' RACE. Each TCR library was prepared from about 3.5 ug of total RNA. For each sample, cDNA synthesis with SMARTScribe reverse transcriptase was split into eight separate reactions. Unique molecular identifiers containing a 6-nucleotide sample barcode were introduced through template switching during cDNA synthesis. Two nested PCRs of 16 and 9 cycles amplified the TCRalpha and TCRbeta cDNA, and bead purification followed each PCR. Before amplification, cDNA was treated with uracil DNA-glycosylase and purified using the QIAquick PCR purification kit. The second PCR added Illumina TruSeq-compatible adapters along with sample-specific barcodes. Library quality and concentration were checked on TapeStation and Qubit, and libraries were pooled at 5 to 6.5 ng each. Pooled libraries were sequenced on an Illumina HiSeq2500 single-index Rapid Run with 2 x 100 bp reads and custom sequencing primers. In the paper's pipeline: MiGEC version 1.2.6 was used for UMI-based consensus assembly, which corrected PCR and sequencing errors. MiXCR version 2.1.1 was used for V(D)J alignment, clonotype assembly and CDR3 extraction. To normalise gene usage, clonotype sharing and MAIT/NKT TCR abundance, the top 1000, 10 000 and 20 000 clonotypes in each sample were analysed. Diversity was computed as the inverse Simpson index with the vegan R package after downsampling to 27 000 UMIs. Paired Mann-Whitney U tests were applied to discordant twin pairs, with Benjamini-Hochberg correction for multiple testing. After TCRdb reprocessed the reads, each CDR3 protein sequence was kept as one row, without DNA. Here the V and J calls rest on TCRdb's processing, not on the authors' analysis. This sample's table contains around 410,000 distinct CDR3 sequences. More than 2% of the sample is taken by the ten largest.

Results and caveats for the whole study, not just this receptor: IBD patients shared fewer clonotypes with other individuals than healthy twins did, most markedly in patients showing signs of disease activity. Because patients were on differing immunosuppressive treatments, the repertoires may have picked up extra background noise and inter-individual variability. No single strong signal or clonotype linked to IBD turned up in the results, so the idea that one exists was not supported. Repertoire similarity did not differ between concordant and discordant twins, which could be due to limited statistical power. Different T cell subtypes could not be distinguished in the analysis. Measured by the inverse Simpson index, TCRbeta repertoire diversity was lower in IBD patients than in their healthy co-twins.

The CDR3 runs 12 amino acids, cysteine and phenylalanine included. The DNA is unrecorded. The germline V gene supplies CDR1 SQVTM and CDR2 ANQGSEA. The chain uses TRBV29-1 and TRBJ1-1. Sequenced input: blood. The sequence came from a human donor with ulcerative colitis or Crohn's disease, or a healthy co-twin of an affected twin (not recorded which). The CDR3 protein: CSVGRENTEAFF.